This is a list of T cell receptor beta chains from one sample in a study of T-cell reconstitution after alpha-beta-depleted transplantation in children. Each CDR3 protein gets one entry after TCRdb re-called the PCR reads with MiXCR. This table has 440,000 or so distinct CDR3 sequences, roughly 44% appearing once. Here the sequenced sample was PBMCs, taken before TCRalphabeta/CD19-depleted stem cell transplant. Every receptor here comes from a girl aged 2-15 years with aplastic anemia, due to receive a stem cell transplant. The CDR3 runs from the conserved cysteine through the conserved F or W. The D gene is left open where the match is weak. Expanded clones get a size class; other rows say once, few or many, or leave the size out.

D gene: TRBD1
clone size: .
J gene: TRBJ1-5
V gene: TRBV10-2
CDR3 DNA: TGCGCCAGCAGGGGAACAGGGGGCTATCAGCCCCAGCATTTT
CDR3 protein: CASRGTGGYQPQHF

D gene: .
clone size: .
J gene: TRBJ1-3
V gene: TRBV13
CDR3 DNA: TGTGCCAGCAGCGATTTCCAGCGCGGAAACACCATATATTTT
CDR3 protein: CASSDFQRGNTIYF

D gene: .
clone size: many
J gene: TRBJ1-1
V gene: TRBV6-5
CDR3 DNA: TGTGCCAGCAGTAACCCTAGCATGAACACTGAAGCTTTCTTT
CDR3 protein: CASSNPSMNTEAFF

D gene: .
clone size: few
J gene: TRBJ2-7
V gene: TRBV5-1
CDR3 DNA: TGCGCCAGCAGCGGAGACTGGGGCTCCTACGAGCAGTACTTC
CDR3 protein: CASSGDWGSYEQYF

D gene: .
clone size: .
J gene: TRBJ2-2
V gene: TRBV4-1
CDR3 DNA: TGCGCCAGCAGCCAAGATAGGCTCGCCGGGGAGCTGTTTTTT
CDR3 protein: CASSQDRLAGELFF

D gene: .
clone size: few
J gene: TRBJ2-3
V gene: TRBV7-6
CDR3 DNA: TGTGCCAGCAGGAAACTGGGCCAGGGCGGCACAGATACGCAGTATTTT
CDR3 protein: CASRKLGQGGTDTQYF

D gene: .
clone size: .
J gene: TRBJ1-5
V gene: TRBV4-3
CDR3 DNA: TGCGCCAGCAGCCAGACAGCGCACAATCAGCCCCAGCATTTT
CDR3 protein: CASSQTAHNQPQHF

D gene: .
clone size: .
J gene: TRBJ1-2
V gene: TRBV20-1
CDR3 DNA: TGCAGTGCTAGAGAATTGTTTGGTTTCGGTAGGGAGTATGGCTACACCTTC
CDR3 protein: CSARELFGFGREYGYTF

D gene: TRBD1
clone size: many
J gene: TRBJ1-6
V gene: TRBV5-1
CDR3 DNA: TGCGCCAGCAGCTTAACATCCGGGACAGGGGAATCACCCCTCCACTTT
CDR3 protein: CASSLTSGTGESPLHF

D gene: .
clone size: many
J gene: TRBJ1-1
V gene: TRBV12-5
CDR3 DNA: TGTGCTAGTGGTGCGGGCCCGTCCCCATGGAAAGCTTTCTTT
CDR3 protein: CASGAGPSPWKAFF

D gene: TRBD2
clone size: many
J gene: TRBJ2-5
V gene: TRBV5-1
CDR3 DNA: TGCGCCAGCAGCGCGGGACCTCGCGGGAGCCCCCAAGAGACCCAGTACTTC
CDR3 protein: CASSAGPRGSPQETQYF

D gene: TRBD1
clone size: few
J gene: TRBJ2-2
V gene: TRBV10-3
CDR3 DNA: TGTGCCATCAGTGGGACAGGGGGCGAGGACGGGGAGCTGTTTTTT
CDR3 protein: CAISGTGGEDGELFF

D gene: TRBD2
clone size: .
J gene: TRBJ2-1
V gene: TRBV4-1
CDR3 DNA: TGCGCCAGCAGCCATTGGCCCGGGAGCGGGGCGGACAATGAGCAGTTCTTC
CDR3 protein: CASSHWPGSGADNEQFF

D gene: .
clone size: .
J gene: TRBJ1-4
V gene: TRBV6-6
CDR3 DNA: TGTGCCAGCAGTTACGCGAATGAAAAACTGTTTTTT
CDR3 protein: CASSYANEKLFF

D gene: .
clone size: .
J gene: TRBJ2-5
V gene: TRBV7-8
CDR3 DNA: TGTGCCAGCAGCTTAGCCGACCTCGTACAAGAGACCCAGTACTTC
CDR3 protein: CASSLADLVQETQYF

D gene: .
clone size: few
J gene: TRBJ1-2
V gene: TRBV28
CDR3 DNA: TGTGCCAGCAGTTTAAGGTTCGGGGGTGGCGGGTCTGGCTACACCTTC
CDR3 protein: CASSLRFGGGGSGYTF

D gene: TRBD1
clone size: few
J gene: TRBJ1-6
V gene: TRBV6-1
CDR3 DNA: TGTGCCAGCAGTGAAGGGGCCGAGACAGGGGATAATTCACCCCTCCACTTT
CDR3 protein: CASSEGAETGDNSPLHF

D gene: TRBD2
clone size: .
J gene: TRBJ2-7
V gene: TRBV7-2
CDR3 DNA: TGTGCCAGCAGCTTAGCGCTAGGGACTAGCGGGGACGTATACGAGCAGTACTTC
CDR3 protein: CASSLALGTSGDVYEQYF

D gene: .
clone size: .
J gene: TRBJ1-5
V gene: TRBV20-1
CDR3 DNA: TGCAGTGCTAGGATGGGTGGGCAGCCCCAGCATTTT
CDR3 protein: CSARMGGQPQHF

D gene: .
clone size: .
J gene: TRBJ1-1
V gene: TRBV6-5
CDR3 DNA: TGTGCCAGCAGTTACTCAGGGGGAGTGAACACTGAAGCTTTCTTT
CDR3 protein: CASSYSGGVNTEAFF

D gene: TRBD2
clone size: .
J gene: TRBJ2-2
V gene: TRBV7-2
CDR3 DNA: TGTGCCAGCAGCTCCTCTGGACTAGTCGGGACCGGGGAGCTGTTTTTT
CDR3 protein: CASSSSGLVGTGELFF

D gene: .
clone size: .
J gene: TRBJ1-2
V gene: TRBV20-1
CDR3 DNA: TGCAGTGCTTGGACCCGGCTGGGCGACTATGGCTACACCTTC
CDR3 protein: CSAWTRLGDYGYTF

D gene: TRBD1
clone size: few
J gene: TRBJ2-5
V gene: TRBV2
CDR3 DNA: TGTGCCAGCCGTAGCCAGGGGGCGGGCGAGACCCAGTACTTC
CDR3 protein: CASRSQGAGETQYF

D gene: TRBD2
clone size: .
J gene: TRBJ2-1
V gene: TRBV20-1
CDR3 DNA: TGCAGTGCTAGAGGACTAGCGGGGACCAATGAGCAGTTCTTC
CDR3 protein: CSARGLAGTNEQFF

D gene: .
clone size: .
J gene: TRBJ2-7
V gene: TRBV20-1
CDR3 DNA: TGCAGTGCTAGAACCCCACCGGGACCCACGGCGTCCGAGCAGTACTTC
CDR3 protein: CSARTPPGPTASEQYF

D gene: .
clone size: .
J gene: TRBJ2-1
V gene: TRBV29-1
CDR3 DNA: TGCAGCGTTGAAATTAACGCCGGGGCCAATGAGCAGTTCTTC
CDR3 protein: CSVEINAGANEQFF

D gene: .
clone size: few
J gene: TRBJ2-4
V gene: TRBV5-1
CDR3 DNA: TGCGCCAGCAGCTCTACAGGGTTCCGGGGTCCGGCGGCCAAAAACATTCAGTACTTC
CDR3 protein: CASSSTGFRGPAAKNIQYF

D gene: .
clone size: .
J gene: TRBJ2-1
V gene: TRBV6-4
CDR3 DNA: TGTGCCAGCAGCCCTGTGGCGGGGCCCTACAATGAGCAGTTCTTC
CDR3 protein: CASSPVAGPYNEQFF

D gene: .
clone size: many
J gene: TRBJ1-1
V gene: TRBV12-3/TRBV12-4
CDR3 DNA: TGTGCCAGCAGTTTGGGGTTAGACACTGAAGCTTTCTTT
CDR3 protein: CASSLGLDTEAFF

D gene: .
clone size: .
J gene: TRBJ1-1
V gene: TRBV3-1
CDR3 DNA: TGTGCCAGCAGCGCTGAACCGAACACTGAAGCTTTCTTT
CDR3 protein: CASSAEPNTEAFF

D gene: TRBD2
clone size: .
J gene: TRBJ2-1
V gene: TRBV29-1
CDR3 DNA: TGCAGCGTTGCGGGACTAGTCAGAGGGGGCAATGAGCAGTTCTTC
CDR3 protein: CSVAGLVRGGNEQFF

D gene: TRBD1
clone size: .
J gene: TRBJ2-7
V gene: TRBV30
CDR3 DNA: TGTGCCTGGAGTGTGCGTGACAGGGTTTACGAGCAGTACTTC
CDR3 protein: CAWSVRDRVYEQYF